A single sample is the source of the 24 T cell receptor beta chains below, sequenced in a study of shared clonotypes between healthy human individuals. Measured with immunoSEQ multiplex PCR; TCRdb has only the in-frame clones, and not every one. The sample includes 300,000 to 400,000 clones, over 65% of them seen just once. Sequencing input: memory CD4+ T cells sorted from blood. The subset denotes: CD45RA-negative fraction. All receptors come from a young man in good health.

This clone came up a few times. The chain is built from TRBV5-6 and TRBJ1-1; D gene uncertain. CDR3 length equals 12 residues. The germline V and J ends were trimmed by 3 bases and 6 bases, with 9 bases remaining between them. Germline loops: CDR1 SGHDT, CDR2 YYEEEE. CDR3 nucleotides: TGTGCCAGCAGCTCTTTCGGCCCTGAAGCTTTCTTT. As protein: CASSSFGPEAFF.

This clone was seen many times. The chain combines TRBV6-1 with TRBJ1-2; D gene uncertain. The CDR3 loop spans 15 amino acids. Trimming removed 0 bases at V and 4 bases at J, with 12 bases between. Germline V gene data show CDR1 as MNHNS and CDR2 as SASEGT. The CDR3 nucleotides read TGTGCCAGCAGTGAAGCGGTTTCAGGATCCTATGGCTACACCTTC. Its protein is CASSEAVSGSYGYTF.

The chain couples TRBV5-1 to TRBJ2-4; TRBD1 matches at 7 bases. From germline, CDR1 is SGHRS and CDR2 YFSETQ. V lost 3 bases, J lost 4 bases, and 13 bases stayed unmatched. CDR3 size: 17 residues. CDR3 region: CASSSAYRGEEKNIQYF. Written as DNA, the CDR3 is TGCGCCAGCAGCTCCGCGTACAGGGGAGAGGAGAAAAACATTCAGTACTTC.

This rearrangement joins TRBV11-2 to TRBJ2-7, with D perhaps being TRBD1 or TRBD2 (5 bases each). The CDR3 is 14 amino acids. Germline CDR1 reads SGHAT; CDR2 reads FQNNGV. Trimming took off 8 bases at V and 2 bases at J, with 16 bases between the two ends. This CDR3 is CASLDYRGPYEQYF. CDR3 bases: TGTGCCAGCTTAGATTATCGGGGACCCTACGAGCAGTACTTC.

The chain combines TRBV30 with TRBJ1-2; D ambiguous. This CDR3 is built from 13 residues. With 2 bases removed from V and 5 bases from J, the gap between germline ends came to 12 bases. CDR1 is GTSNPN and CDR2 is SVGIG in the germline V gene (reference sequence). The DNA of the CDR3 is TGTGCCTGGAGTTTCGGCGTACGGTATGGCTACACCTTC. Its translation is CAWSFGVRYGYTF.

The chain recombines TRBV28 with TRBJ1-2; D not resolved. The CDR3 sequence is 12 residues long. The V end was cut by 3 bases, the J end by 2 bases, with 4 bases between. The germline V gene has CDR1 MDHEN and CDR2 SYDVKM. The chain's CDR3 is CASSFVNYGYTF. For the CDR3, the DNA is TGTGCCAGCAGTTTTGTGAACTATGGCTACACCTTC.

The chain links TRBV4-2 to TRBJ1-4, with D perhaps matching TRBD1 (5 bases). V dropped 2 bases and J dropped 5 bases, with 12 bases sitting between them. The germline V gene encodes CDR1 LGHNA and CDR2 YNFKEQ. There are 15 residues in the CDR3. The CDR3 DNA is TGTGCCAGCAGCCAAAACGGGGGATTAAATGAAAAACTGTTTTTT. Its translation: CASSQNGGLNEKLFF.

The V gene is TRBV5-1, the J gene TRBJ2-5; perhaps TRBD1 as D (6 bases). Germline loops: CDR1 SGHRS, CDR2 YFSETQ. The CDR3 totals 15 residues. V lost 4 bases to trimming and J lost 9 bases, with 22 bases between them. CDR3 in amino acids: CASSVTQGPQVAQYF. The CDR3 nucleotides read TGCGCCAGCAGCGTTACCCAGGGGCCCCAAGTGGCCCAGTACTTC. Full variable domain (rest looked up from reference TRBV5-1 and TRBJ2-5): KAGVTQTPRYLIKTRGQQVTLSCSPISGHRSVSWYQQTPGQGLQFLFEYFSETQRNKGNFPGRFSGRQFSNSRSEMNVSTLELGDSALYLCASSVTQGPQVAQYFGPGTRLLVL.

The CDR3 spells CATSAGLAGENQETQYF. The CDR3 bases are TGTGCCACCAGCGCGGGACTAGCGGGAGAGAACCAAGAGACCCAGTACTTC. The chain links TRBV15 to TRBJ2-5, with 14 bases aligning to TRBD2. V shed 5 bases and J 0 bases; nucleotides not matched to a gene: 5. Germline V gene sequence: CDR1 LNHNV, CDR2 YYDKDF (reference sequence). CDR3 size: 17 residues.

This chain joins TRBV6-9 and TRBJ2-6; weak D call: TRBD2 (5 bases). This CDR3 has 20 residues. Trimming left V 4 bases short and J 1 base short, with 23 bases between. The V gene's germline CDR1 is MNHGY and CDR2 SVAAGI. CDR3 bases: TGTGCCAGCAGTTGGCCCCTCGGGGTAGGCCAGGAATCTGGGGCCAACGTCCTGACTTTC. As protein: CASSWPLGVGQESGANVLTF.

This sequence joins TRBV11-1 and TRBJ1-6; D not resolved. Trimming pared 5 bases from V and 7 bases from J, leaving 9 bases between. The CDR3 sequence is 13 residues long. Germline V lookup: CDR1 SGHAT, CDR2 FQDESV (reference sequence). This CDR3 reads CASSPELNSPLHF. Written as DNA, the CDR3 is TGTGCCAGCAGCCCCGAGTTGAATTCACCCCTCCACTTT. The complete variable domain, with remaining parts taken from reference TRBV11-1 and TRBJ1-6, reads EAEVAQSPRYKITEKSQAVAFWCDPISGHATLYWYRQILGQGPELLVQFQDESVVDDSQLPKDRFSAERLKGVDSTLKIQPAELGDSAMYLCASSPELNSPLHFGNGTRLTVT.

The chain has TRBV28 and TRBJ1-1; D perhaps matches TRBD1 (6 bases). The CDR3 is 13 amino acids. V was trimmed by 8 bases and J by 1 base, leaving 11 bases between them. Germline CDR1 is MDHEN and CDR2 is SYDVKM. The CDR3 DNA sequence: TGTGCCAGCTACAGGGTGGCGAACACTGAAGCTTTCTTT. It yields the protein CASYRVANTEAFF.

The rearrangement links TRBV27 to TRBJ2-7; 10 bases map to TRBD2. The CDR3 has 14 residues. The junction had 7 bases not matched to a gene; V was cut back by 7 bases and J by 4 bases. Germline-derived CDR1 and CDR2 are MNHEY and SMNVEV (reference sequence). CDR3 DNA: TGTGCCAGCACGGCGGCTAGCGGGAGTTACGAGCAGTACTTC. Translated, it gives CASTAASGSYEQYF.

V is TRBV18 and J is TRBJ2-3; TRBD1 or TRBD2 may be the D gene (5 bases each). This CDR3 is built from 14 residues. CDR1 and CDR2 from the germline V gene are KGHSH and LQKENI. Between the trimmed V and J ends, which lost 6 bases and 2 bases, there was a span of 12 bases. The CDR3 here is CASSPGRPTDTQYF. The CDR3 nucleotides read TGTGCCAGCTCGCCGGGACGGCCCACAGATACGCAGTATTTT.

Details on this clone: Other DNA sequences in the sample encode the same CDR3. This rearrangement joins TRBV18 to TRBJ2-6; D remains ambiguous. Trimming took off 3 bases at V and 4 bases at J, with 4 bases between the two ends. This CDR3 has 13 residues. Germline lookup yields CDR1 KGHSH and CDR2 LQKENI. CDR3 in amino acids: CASSPVGANVLTF. The CDR3 DNA reads TGTGCCAGCTCACCGGTCGGGGCCAACGTCCTGACTTTC.

The J gene is TRBJ2-7, the V gene TRBV7-9; no firm D call. The CDR3 spans 14 residues. The germline V gene encodes CDR1 SEHNR and CDR2 FQNEAQ (reference sequence). Trimming cost V 7 bases and J 0 bases, with 13 bases left between them. The CDR3 loop is CASTGKGSSYEQYF. DNA for the CDR3: TGTGCCAGCACCGGAAAAGGGTCCTCCTACGAGCAGTACTTC.

The chain is built from TRBV7-2 and TRBJ1-5, with 8 positions matching TRBD1. This CDR3 is 15 amino acids long. Germline V lookup: CDR1 SGHTA, CDR2 FQGNSA. The V and J ends lost 2 bases and 3 bases, in that order; junction bases with no gene match: 3. This chain's CDR3 is CASSLTGGFNQPQHF. In DNA form, the CDR3 reads TGTGCCAGCAGCTTAACAGGGGGGTTCAATCAGCCCCAGCATTTT. Together with reference TRBV7-2 and TRBJ1-5, the CDR3 gives the full variable domain: GAGVSQSPSNKVTEKGKDVELRCDPISGHTALYWYRQSLGQGLEFLIYFQGNSAPDKSGLPSDRFSAERTGGSVSTLTIQRTQQEDSAVYLCASSLTGGFNQPQHFGDGTRLSIL.

The V call is TRBV6-1, the J call TRBJ1-4; D might be TRBD1 (6 bases). Deletions cut 2 bases from V and 7 bases from J, with 11 bases between. CDR1 MNHNS and CDR2 SASEGT come from the germline V gene. This CDR3 is 14 amino acids long. CDR3 sequence: CASSEQGIVEKLFF. The CDR3 DNA follows: TGTGCCAGCAGTGAACAGGGGATTGTTGAAAAACTGTTTTTT.

This chain uses TRBV19 with TRBJ2-1, with D tentatively TRBD2 (5 bases). CDR1 is LNHDA, CDR2 SQIVND, per germline (reference sequence). V shed 2 bases and J shed 10 bases, with 9 bases lying between them. CDR3 length equals 12 residues. The CDR3 bases are TGTGCCAGTAGTATAAGGAGGCGGGAGCAGTTCTTC. Amino acid sequence: CASSIRRREQFF.

The chain's CDR3 is CASSPVFTIYEQYF. In DNA form, the CDR3 reads TGTGCCAGCAGCCCGGTCTTTACTATCTACGAGCAGTACTTC. The chain is built from TRBV14 and TRBJ2-7, with D unclear. Germline V gives CDR1 SGHDN, CDR2 FVKESK. Trimming removed 4 bases from V and 3 bases from J, with 13 bases in between. The CDR3 has 14 amino acids.

This clone was recorded only once. The chain uses TRBV7-2 and TRBJ1-2; possible D gene TRBD1, 5 bases. There are 13 residues in the CDR3. Germline CDR1 reads SGHTA; CDR2 reads FQGNSA. The V end was cut by 4 bases, the J end by 6 bases, with 12 bases between. CDR3 loop: CASSSDSYDGYTF. The DNA of the CDR3 is TGTGCCAGCAGCTCCGACAGCTACGATGGCTACACCTTC. Filled out from reference TRBV7-2 and TRBJ1-2, the complete variable domain reads GAGVSQSPSNKVTEKGKDVELRCDPISGHTALYWYRQSLGQGLEFLIYFQGNSAPDKSGLPSDRFSAERTGGSVSTLTIQRTQQEDSAVYLCASSSDSYDGYTFGSGTRLTVV.

CDR3 coding DNA: TGTGCCAGCAGCTTAGCGAACACCGGGGAGCTGTTTTTT. The encoded protein is CASSLANTGELFF. This chain connects TRBV27 to TRBJ2-2; D unclear. The CDR3 extends over 13 amino acids. Germline V gene lookup returns CDR1 MNHEY and CDR2 SMNVEV (reference sequence). Trimming removed 6 bases at V and 0 bases at J, with 5 bases between.

About this clone: The same CDR3 is also encoded by other DNA sequences in this sample. V usage is TRBV7-2 and J usage is TRBJ2-5; possible D gene TRBD2, 6 bases. CDR1 is SGHTA, CDR2 FQGNSA, per germline. Trimming pared 7 bases from V and 3 bases from J, leaving 15 bases between. The CDR3 has 14 amino acids. DNA of the CDR3: TGTGCCAGCATATTACGGGGGATAGAAGAGACCCAGTACTTC. Its translation: CASILRGIEETQYF.

This chain links TRBV9 with TRBJ2-2; 12 nucleotides align to TRBD2. Germline V gene data show CDR1 as SGDLS and CDR2 as YYNGEE. After removal of 2 bases from V and 0 bases from J, the junction contained 5 bases not matched to a gene. The CDR3 contains 18 residues. CDR3 residues: CASSVGLAGNANTGELFF. DNA of the CDR3: TGTGCCAGCAGCGTGGGACTAGCGGGTAACGCGAACACCGGGGAGCTGTTTTTT.